This entry lists 10 T cell receptor beta chains sequenced from one sample in a study of CD8 T cells in Susac syndrome. Random hexamers were used to reverse transcribe the RNA input (roughly 0.5 to 1 ug). TCRdb itself ran the immunoSEQ multiplex PCR reads through MiXCR, one entry per CDR3 protein. The table includes over 200,000 distinct CDR3 sequences, 85% to 95% detected once. What was sequenced was CD4+ T cells from PBMCs. The receptors here all came from a human donor with multiple sclerosis.

This sequence joins TRBV18 and TRBJ2-1, with D possibly being TRBD2 (5 bases). Germline V gene lookup returns CDR1 KGHSH and CDR2 LQKENI. The CDR3 spans 13 residues. Trimming removed 6 bases at V and 7 bases at J, with 13 bases between. In DNA, the CDR3 is TGTGCCAGCTCCTGGGAGTCCCCGAATGAGCAGTTCTTC. Translating it yields CASSWESPNEQFF.

This chain uses TRBV5-6 with TRBJ1-1; tentative D call: TRBD1 (6 bases). The germline gives CDR1 SGHDT, CDR2 YYEEEE. The V end lost 0 bases, the J end lost 4 bases, and 7 bases lay between the germline ends. The CDR3 length is 13 residues. Here the CDR3 DNA reads TGTGCCAGCAGCTTGGCGGGGGCCACTGAAGCTTTCTTT. It yields the protein CASSLAGATEAFF.

This chain connects TRBV29-1 to TRBJ1-1, with D unclear. The CDR3 is made up of 14 amino acids. Trimming stripped 7 bases from V and 1 base from J, with 16 bases between. The germline gives CDR1 SQVTM, CDR2 ANQGSEA. DNA of the CDR3: TGCAGCGCCCACGGGAGGTTTTCGAACACTGAAGCTTTCTTT. It is translated as CSAHGRFSNTEAFF.

This clonotype was counted between two and nine times. This sequence joins TRBV6-1 and TRBJ2-3; the D gene could be TRBD1 or TRBD2 (5 bases each). From germline, CDR1 is MNHNS and CDR2 SASEGT. The CDR3 contains 14 residues. Trimming removed 8 bases from V and 4 bases from J, with 16 bases in between. The CDR3 region has the DNA TGTGCCAGCCGGGGCCTAGCCGGCCCAGATACGCAGTATTTT. Protein product: CASRGLAGPDTQYF.

The genes are TRBV28 and TRBJ2-6, with TRBD1 as a possible D gene (5 bases). Trimming removed 5 bases from V and 3 bases from J, with 14 bases in between. The germline V gene encodes CDR1 MDHEN and CDR2 SYDVKM. The CDR3 runs 16 residues. The CDR3 protein is CASSPLWGRGANVLTF. The CDR3 coding sequence is TGTGCCAGCAGTCCCCTATGGGGCCGTGGGGCCAACGTCCTGACTTTC.

The chain links TRBV10-3 to TRBJ1-5; D gene ambiguous. CDR3 length: 14 amino acids. Trimming removed 2 bases at V and 4 bases at J, with 9 bases between. The V gene's germline CDR1 is ENHRY and CDR2 SYGVKD. The CDR3 is CAISEPQVNQPQHF. CDR3 nucleotide sequence: TGTGCCATCAGTGAGCCCCAGGTGAATCAGCCCCAGCATTTT.

The V call is TRBV7-9, the J call TRBJ1-5; D ambiguous. This CDR3 comprises 12 residues. Between the trimmed V and J ends, which lost 0 bases and 7 bases, there was a span of 4 bases. Germline CDR1 SEHNR, CDR2 FQNEAQ (reference sequence). CDR3 protein: CASSLAQQPQHF. Written as DNA, the CDR3 is TGTGCCAGCAGCTTAGCGCAGCAGCCCCAGCATTTT.

This chain uses TRBV30 with TRBJ1-3; no clear D. The CDR3 is made up of 12 amino acids. Trimming shortened V by 3 bases and J by 2 bases, and 5 bases separated the two germline ends. Germline assignment: CDR1 GTSNPN and CDR2 SVGIG (reference sequence). This chain's CDR3 is CAWRGTGNTIYF. The CDR3 bases are TGTGCCTGGAGAGGAACTGGAAACACCATATATTTT.

This sequence joins TRBV30 and TRBJ1-2, with D possibly being TRBD1 (6 bases). Germline V gene data show CDR1 as GTSNPN and CDR2 as SVGIG (reference sequence). CDR3 size: 12 residues. V lost 6 bases to trimming and J lost 3 bases, with 11 bases between them. The chain's CDR3 is CACLPGDYGYTF. The CDR3 nucleotides are TGTGCCTGCTTACCAGGGGACTATGGCTACACCTTC.

About this clonotype itself: A read error may produce the germline difference seen at one junction end. The chain couples TRBV29-1 to TRBJ1-5; TRBD1 matches 9 bases. Germline V gene data show CDR1 as SQVTM and CDR2 as ANQGSEA. This CDR3 contains 12 residues. This CDR3 is CSVVEGQGKKDF. In nucleotides, the CDR3 is TGCAGCGTTGTCGAGGGACAGGGAAAGAAAGATTTT. The complete variable domain, with remaining parts taken from reference TRBV29-1 and TRBJ1-5, reads SAVISQKPSRDICQRGTSLTIQCQVDSQVTMMFWYRQQPGQSLTLIATANQGSEATYESGFVIDKFPISRPNLTFSTLTVSNMSPEDSSIYLCSVVEGQGKKDFGDGTRLSIL.